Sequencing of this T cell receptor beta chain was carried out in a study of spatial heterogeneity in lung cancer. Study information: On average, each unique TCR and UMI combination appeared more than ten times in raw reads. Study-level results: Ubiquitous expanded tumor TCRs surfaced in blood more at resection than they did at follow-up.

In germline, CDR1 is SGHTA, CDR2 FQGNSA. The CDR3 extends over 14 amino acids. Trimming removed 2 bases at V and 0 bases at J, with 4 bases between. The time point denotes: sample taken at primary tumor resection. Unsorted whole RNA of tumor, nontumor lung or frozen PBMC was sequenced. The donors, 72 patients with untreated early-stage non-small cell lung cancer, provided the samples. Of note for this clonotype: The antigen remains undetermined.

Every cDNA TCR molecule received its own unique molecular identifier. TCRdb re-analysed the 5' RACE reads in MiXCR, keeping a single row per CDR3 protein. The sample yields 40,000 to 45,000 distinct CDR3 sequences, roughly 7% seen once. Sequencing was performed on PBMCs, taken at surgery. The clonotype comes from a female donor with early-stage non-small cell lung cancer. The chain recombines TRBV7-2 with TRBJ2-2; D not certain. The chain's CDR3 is CASSLTANTGELFF. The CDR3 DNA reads TGTGCCAGCAGCTTAACGGCGAACACCGGGGAGCTGTTTTTT. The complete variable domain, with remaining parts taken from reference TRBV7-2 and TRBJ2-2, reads GAGVSQSPSNKVTEKGKDVELRCDPISGHTALYWYRQSLGQGLEFLIYFQGNSAPDKSGLPSDRFSAERTGGSVSTLTIQRTQQEDSAVYLCASSLTANTGELFFGEGSRLTVL.